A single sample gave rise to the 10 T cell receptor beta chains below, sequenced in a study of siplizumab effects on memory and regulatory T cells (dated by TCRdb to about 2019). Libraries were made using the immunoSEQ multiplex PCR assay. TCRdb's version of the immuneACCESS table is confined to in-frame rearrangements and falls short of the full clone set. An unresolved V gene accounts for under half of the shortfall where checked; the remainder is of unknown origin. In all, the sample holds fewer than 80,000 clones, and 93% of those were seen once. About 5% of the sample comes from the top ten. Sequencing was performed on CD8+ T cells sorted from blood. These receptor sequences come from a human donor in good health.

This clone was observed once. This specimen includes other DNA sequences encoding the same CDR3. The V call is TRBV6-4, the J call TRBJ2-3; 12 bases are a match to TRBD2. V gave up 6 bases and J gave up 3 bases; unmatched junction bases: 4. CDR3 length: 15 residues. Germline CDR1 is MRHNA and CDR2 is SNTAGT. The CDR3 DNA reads TGTGCCAGCAGCCCCCTAGCGGGGGGGACAGATACGCAGTATTTT. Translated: CASSPLAGGTDTQYF.

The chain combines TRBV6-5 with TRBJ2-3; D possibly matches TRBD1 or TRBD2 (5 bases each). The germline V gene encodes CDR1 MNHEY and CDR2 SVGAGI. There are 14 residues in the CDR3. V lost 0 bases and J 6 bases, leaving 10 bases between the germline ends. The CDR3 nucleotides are TGTGCCAGCAGTTACTCGGGGGTCACGGATACGCAGTATTTT. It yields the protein CASSYSGVTDTQYF.

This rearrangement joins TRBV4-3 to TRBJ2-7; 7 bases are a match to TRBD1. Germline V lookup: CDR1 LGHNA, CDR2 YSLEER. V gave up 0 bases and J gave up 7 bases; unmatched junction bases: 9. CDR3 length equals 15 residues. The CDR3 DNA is TGCGCCAGCAGCCAAGATACAGACAGGGCTTGGGAGCAGTACTTC. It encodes CASSQDTDRAWEQYF.

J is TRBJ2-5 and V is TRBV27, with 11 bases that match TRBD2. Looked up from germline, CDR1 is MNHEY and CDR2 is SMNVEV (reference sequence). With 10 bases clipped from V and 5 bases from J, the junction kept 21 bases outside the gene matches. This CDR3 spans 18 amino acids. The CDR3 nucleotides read TGTGCCACAACTAGCCTTAGCGGGGGGGTAAGTCGTCGCGAGACCCAGTACTTC. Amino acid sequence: CATTSLSGGVSRRETQYF.

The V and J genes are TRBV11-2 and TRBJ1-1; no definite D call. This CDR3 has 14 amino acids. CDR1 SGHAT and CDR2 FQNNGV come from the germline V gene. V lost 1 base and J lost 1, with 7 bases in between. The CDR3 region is CASSLAMGNTEAFF. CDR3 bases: TGTGCCAGCAGCTTAGCGATGGGGAACACTGAAGCTTTCTTT.

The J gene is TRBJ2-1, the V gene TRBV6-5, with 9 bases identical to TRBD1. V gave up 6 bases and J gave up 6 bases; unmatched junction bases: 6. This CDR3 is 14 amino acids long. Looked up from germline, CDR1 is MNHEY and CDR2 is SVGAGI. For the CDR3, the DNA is TGTGCCAGCAGCACCGGGACAGGGAGCAATGAGCAGTTCTTC. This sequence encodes CASSTGTGSNEQFF.

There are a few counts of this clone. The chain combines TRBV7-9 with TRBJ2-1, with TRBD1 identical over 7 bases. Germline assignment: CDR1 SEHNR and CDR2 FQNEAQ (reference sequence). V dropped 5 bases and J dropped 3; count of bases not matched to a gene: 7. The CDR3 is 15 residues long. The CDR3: CASSPTGVGYNEQFF. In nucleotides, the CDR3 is TGTGCCAGCAGCCCTACAGGGGTCGGCTACAATGAGCAGTTCTTC.

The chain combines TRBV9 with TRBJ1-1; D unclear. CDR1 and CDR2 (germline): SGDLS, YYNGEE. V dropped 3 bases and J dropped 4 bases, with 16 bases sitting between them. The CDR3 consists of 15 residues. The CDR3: CASSEEGGRFTEAFF. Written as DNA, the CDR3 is TGTGCCAGCAGCGAGGAGGGTGGACGGTTCACTGAAGCTTTCTTT.

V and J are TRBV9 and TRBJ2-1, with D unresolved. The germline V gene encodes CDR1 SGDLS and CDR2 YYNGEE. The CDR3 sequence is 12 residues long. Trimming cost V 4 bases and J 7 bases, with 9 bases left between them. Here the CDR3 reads CASSQWGNEQFF. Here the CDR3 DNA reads TGTGCCAGCAGCCAATGGGGAAATGAGCAGTTCTTC. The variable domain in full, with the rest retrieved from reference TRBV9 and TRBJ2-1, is DSGVTQTPKHLITATGQRVTLRCSPRSGDLSVYWYQQSLDQGLQFLIQYYNGEERAKGNILERFSAQQFPDLHSELNLSSLELGDSALYFCASSQWGNEQFFGPGTRLTVL.

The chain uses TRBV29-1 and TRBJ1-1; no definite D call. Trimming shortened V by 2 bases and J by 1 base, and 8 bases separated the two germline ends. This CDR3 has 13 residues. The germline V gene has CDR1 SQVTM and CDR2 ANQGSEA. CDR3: CSVENSANTEAFF. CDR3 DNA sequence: TGCAGCGTTGAAAACAGCGCGAACACTGAAGCTTTCTTT.